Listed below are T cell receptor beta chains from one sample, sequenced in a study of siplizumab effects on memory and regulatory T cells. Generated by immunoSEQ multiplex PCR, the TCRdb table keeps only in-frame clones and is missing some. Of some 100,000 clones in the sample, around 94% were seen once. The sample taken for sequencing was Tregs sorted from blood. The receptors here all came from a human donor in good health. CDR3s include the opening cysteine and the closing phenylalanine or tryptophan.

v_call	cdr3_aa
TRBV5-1	CASSWGLAGGPNTGELFF
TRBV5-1	CASSLASAETEQYF
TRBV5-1	CASSPAGVNTGELFF
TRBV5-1	CASSSLAFNNEQFF
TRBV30	CAWSGGTSFNEQFF
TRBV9	CASSGPYASTNEKLFF
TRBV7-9	CASSLVRSDIRAFF
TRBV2	CASRSGGSTEAFF
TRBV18	CASSPGTSGNNEQFF
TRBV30	CAWSKLRDTVQNTEAFF
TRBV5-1	CASSSRDEQYF
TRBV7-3	CARKQGLKNTEAFF
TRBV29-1	CSVDLAGGGKNIQYF
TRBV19	CASKKGFLGTDTQYF
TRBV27	CASSPWTSGSYEQYF
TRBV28	CASSLSGVGYGYTF
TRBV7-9	CASSLRGYGYTF
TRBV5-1	CASSPGANSYNEQFF
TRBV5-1	CASSPGTGAGNQPQHF
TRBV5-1	CASSGQGGLSGANVLTF
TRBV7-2	CASSLVIRVPAFF
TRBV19	CASPRTLAGGVGVDEQFF
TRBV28	CASSLPGPAGRPQHF
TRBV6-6	CASSPGQERGYTF
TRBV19	CASSIPLALAGIYGYTF
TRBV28	CASTLQGRGYTF
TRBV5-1	CASTYEALKADTQYF
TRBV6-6	CASSFQDTQYF
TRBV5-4	CASSSPSALLAGGLTDTQYF
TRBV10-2	CASSVIQETQYF
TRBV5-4	CASSLRDYYNEQFF
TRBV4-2	CASSQFLGPQGAFF
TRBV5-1	CASSLNLAGADTQYF
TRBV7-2	CASNNFRDPGNTDTQYF
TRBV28	CASSPRPSSSYNEQFF
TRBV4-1	CASSQEVESGLPWAQYF
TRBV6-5	CASINPGGAGGYTF
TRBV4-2	CASSQGGQGEWRGQYF
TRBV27	CASSLRGSADTQYF
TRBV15	CATSTGTGTDTQYF
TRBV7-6	CASSSGVPLGANVLTF
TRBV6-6	CASSYSGVGTEAFF
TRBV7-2	CASSLNRGVVETQYF
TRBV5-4	CASSVGIRLGEAFF
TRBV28	CASSLLDRNEQFF